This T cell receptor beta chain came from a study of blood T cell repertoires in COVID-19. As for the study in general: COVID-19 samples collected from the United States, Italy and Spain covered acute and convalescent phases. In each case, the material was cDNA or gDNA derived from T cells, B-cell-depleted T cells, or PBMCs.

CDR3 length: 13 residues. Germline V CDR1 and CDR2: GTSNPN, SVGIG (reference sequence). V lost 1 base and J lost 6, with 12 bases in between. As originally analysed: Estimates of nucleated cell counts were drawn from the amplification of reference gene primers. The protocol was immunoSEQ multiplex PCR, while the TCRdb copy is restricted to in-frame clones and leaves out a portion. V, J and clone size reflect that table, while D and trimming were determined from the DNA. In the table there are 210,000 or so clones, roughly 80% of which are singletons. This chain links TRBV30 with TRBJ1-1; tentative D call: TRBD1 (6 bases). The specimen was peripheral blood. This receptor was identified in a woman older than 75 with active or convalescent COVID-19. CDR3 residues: CAWSDRGKAEAFF. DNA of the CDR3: TGTGCCTGGAGTGATAGGGGGAAGGCTGAAGCTTTCTTT.